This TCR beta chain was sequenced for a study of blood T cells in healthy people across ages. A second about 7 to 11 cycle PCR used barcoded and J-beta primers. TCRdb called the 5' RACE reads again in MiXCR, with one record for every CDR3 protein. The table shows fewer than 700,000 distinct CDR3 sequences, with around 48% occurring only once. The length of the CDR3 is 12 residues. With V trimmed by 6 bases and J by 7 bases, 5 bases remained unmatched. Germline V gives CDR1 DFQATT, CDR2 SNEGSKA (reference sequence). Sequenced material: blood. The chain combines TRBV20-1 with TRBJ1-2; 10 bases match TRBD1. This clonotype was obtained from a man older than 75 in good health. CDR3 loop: CSAAGQGFGYTF. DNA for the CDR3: TGCAGTGCAGCGGGACAGGGGTTTGGCTACACCTTC.